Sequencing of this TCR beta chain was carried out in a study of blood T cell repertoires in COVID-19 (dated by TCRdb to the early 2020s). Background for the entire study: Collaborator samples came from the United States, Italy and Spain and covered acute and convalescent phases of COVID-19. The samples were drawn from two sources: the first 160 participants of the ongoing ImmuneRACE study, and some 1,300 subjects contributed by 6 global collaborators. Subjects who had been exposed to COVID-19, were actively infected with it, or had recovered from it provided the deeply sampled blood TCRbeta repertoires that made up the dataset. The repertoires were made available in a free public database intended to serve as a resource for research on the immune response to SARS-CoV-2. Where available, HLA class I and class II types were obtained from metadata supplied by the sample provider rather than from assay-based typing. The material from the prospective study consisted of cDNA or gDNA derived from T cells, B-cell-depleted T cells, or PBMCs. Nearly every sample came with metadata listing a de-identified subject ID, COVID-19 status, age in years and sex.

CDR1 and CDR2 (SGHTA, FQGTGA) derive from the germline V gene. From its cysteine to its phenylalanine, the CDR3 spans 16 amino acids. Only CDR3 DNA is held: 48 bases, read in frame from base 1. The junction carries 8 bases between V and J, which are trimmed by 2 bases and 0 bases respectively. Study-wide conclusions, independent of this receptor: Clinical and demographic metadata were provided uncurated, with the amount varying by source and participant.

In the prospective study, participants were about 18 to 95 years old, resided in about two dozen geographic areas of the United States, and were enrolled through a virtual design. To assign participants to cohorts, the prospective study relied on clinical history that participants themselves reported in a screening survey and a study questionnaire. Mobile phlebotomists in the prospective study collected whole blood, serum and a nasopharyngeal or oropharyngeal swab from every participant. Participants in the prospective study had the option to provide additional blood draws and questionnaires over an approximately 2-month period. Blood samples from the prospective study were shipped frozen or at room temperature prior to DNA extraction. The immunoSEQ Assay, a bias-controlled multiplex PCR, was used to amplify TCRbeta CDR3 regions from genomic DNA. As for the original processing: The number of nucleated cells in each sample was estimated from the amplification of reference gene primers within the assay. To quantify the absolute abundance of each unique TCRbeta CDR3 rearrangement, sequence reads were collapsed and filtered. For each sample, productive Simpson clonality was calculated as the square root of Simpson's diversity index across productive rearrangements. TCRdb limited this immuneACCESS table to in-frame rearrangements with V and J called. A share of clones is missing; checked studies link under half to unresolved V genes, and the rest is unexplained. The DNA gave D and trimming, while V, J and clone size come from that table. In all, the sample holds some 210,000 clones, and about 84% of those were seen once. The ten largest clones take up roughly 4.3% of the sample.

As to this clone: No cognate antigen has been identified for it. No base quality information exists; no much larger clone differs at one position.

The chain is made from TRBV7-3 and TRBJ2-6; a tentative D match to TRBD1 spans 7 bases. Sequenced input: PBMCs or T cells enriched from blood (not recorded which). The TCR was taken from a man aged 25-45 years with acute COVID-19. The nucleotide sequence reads TGTGCCAGCAGCTTACAGGGGGGCTCTGGGGCCAACGTCCTGACTTTC. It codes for CASSLQGGSGANVLTF.